This T cell receptor beta chain was profiled in a study of vaccination effects on CD4 cells after COVID-19. Study overall: Samples that were drawn after vaccination came a median of 72 days after the second dose.

Findings and caveats of the study: Early post-infection timepoints were missing from the study, which also had few convalescent patients.

About this clone itself: Antigen unknown.

The method was immunoSEQ multiplex PCR; TCRdb's version includes in-frame clones alone and lacks a portion of them. The data show 40,000 to 50,000 clones, 65% to 80% seen once. CDR1 SGHVS and CDR2 FNYEAQ come from the germline V gene. The CDR3 extends over 15 amino acids. V was trimmed by 1 base and J by 2 bases, leaving 9 bases between them. Culture lasted roughly eleven days before CD4+ T cell isolation. Participants received two doses of either the BNT162b2 or mRNA-1273 vaccine. The clonotype originates from a human donor who received a COVID-19 vaccine. The chain recombines TRBV7-6 with TRBJ1-5; D remains ambiguous. The material was CD4+ T cells from PBMCs cultured without peptide, obtained after COVID-19 vaccination. The CDR3 region has the DNA TGTGCCAGCAGCTTAGTGGAGGATCGCAATCAGCCCCAGCATTTT. Amino acids: CASSLVEDRNQPQHF.